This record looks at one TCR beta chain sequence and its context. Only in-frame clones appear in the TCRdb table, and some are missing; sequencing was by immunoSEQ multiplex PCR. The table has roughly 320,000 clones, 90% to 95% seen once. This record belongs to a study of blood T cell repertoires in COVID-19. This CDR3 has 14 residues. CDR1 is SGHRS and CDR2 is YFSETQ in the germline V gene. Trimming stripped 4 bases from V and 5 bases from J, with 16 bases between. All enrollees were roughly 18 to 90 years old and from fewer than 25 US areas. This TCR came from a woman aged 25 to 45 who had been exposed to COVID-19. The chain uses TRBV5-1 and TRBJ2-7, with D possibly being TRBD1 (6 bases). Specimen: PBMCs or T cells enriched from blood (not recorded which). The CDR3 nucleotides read TGCGCCAGCAGCAACCAGGGGCTAATGGACGAGCAGTACTTC. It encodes CASSNQGLMDEQYF. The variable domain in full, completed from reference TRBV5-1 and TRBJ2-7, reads KAGVTQTPRYLIKTRGQQVTLSCSPISGHRSVSWYQQTPGQGLQFLFEYFSETQRNKGNFPGRFSGRQFSNSRSEMNVSTLELGDSALYLCASSNQGLMDEQYFGPGTRLTVT.